This T cell receptor beta chain was obtained from a study of response to subunit inactivated influenza vaccine. The V gene's germline CDR1 is SGHRS and CDR2 YFSETQ. V lost 4 bases and J 0 bases, leaving 13 bases between the germline ends. The CDR3 has 15 residues. TCRdb ran MiXCR on the RT-PCR reads and lists one entry per CDR3 protein. The table includes under 200,000 distinct CDR3 sequences, approximately 12% detected once. The same data also contributed to another study, on T cells expressing NK-cell markers. That publication notes: UMIs were included in TCR beta cDNA generated by 5'RACE template switching. With respect to HCMV, most of the eight sequenced donors were seropositive, and one was seronegative. In over 5 donors, dominant CD3+CD56+NKG2C+ clonotypes ranked among the top 10 CD8+ clonotypes.

The gene calls are TRBV5-1 and TRBJ1-2; perhaps TRBD1 as D (6 bases). The sequence came from a man over 45 who received an inactivated influenza vaccine. Sequenced material: CD8+ T cells sorted from PBMCs, taken less than 13 days after vaccination. Here the CDR3 reads CASSVSTGPNYGYTF. CDR3 coding DNA: TGCGCCAGCAGCGTATCGACAGGTCCTAACTATGGCTACACCTTC.